This T cell receptor beta chain was sequenced in a study of OX40 agonist ivuxolimab in advanced cancers. Patients who had autoimmune disease history or got systemic immunosuppression were left out. Assay: immunoSEQ multiplex PCR; the TCRdb copy retains only in-frame clones and omits some. The data contain under 100,000 clones, roughly 92% of them singletons. This CDR3 region has 18 residues. V lost 1 base and J 0 bases, leaving 13 bases between the germline ends. Germline-derived CDR1 and CDR2 are SGHVS and FNYEAQ. This chain connects TRBV7-6 to TRBJ2-6; a weak D match, TRBD1 (6 bases). The sample consisted of CD4+ or CD8+ T cells sorted from blood, taken in a trial of the OX40 agonist ivuxolimab. The source is an adult with an advanced solid tumor such as melanoma, head and neck, liver or kidney cancer. The CDR3 DNA reads TGTGCCAGCAGCTTAGGTCAGCAGGGGAGCTCTGGGGCCAACGTCCTGACTTTC. Amino acids: CASSLGQQGSSGANVLTF.